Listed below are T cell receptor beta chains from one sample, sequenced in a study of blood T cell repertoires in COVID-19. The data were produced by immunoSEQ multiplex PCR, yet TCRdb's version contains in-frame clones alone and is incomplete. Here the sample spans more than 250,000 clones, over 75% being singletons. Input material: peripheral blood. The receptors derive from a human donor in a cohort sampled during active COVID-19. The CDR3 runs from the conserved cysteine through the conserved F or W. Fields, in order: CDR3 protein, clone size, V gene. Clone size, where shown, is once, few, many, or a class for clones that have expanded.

CDR3: CASSTGGNEKLFF; size: NA; V: TRBV12-3/TRBV12-4
CDR3: CASSGVGLFGSEPQHF; size: once; V: TRBV4-2
CDR3: CASRLTGPYNEQFF; size: NA; V: TRBV25-1
CDR3: CASSLVQTQGAYQPQHF; size: few; V: TRBV7-8
CDR3: CARSEASGSVGGKTQYF; size: NA; V: TRBV7-2
CDR3: CASSQKKTGTSAYNEQFF; size: NA; V: TRBV3-1/TRBV3-2
CDR3: CASTRSGDNEQFF; size: NA; V: TRBV6-5
CDR3: CASSFDRVNSPLHF; size: NA; V: TRBV2
CDR3: CASSEASNSYEQYF; size: once; V: TRBV6-1
CDR3: CASSLNGDTGELFF; size: NA; V: TRBV5-1
CDR3: CASGGFPVTNSPLHF; size: many; V: TRBV6-5
CDR3: CASSLGASGGYEQYF; size: NA; V: TRBV11-2
CDR3: CASRPGQNTEAFF; size: NA; V: TRBV5-1
CDR3: CATSRDRGEKLFF; size: NA; V: TRBV15
CDR3: CASSLAREANYGYTF; size: NA; V: TRBV5-4
CDR3: CASSQSWGEQFF; size: NA; V: TRBV4-3
CDR3: CASSSPGTGERYTF; size: NA; V: TRBV28
CDR3: CASSLGGTSTDTQYF; size: NA; V: TRBV11-3
CDR3: CASSRGAQSYNEQFF; size: NA; V: TRBV6-5
CDR3: CASSLGLGDTDTQYF; size: NA; V: TRBV5-1
CDR3: CASSIRPSGAMAYEQYF; size: few; V: TRBV19
CDR3: CASSLQVTDTQYF; size: NA; V: TRBV5-4
CDR3: CASSPSLAGEGEQYF; size: NA; V: TRBV18
CDR3: CASSVSSTGNYGYTF; size: NA; V: TRBV9
CDR3: CASSQGLAGGSSYEQYF; size: NA; V: TRBV7-6
CDR3: CASRKQGAANEKLFF; size: NA; V: TRBV6-5
CDR3: CASSEAGTGALSSTDTQYF; size: once; V: TRBV2
CDR3: CATSDFGRESTDTQYF; size: NA; V: TRBV24-1
CDR3: CATTPDISTATQYF; size: NA; V: TRBV19
CDR3: CASRFRDRGRQYGYTF; size: NA; V: TRBV28
CDR3: CASSLSQGSDTQYF; size: NA; V: TRBV5-1